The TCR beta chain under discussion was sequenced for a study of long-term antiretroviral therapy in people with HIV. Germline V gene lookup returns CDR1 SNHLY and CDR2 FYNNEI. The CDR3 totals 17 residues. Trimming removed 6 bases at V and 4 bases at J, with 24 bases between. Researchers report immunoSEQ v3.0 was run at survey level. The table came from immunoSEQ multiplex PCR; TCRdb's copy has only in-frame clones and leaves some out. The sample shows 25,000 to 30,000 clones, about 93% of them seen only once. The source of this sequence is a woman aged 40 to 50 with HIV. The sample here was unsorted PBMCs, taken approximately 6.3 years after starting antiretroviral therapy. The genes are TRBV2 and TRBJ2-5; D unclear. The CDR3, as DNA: TGTGCCAGCAGCTTAACCTGGTCCCGTACGTTATCAGAGACCCAGTACTTC. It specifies CASSLTWSRTLSETQYF. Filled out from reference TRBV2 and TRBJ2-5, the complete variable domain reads EPEVTQTPSHQVTQMGQEVILRCVPISNHLYFYWYRQILGQKVEFLVSFYNNEISEKSEIFDDQFSVERPDGSNFTLKIRSTKLEDSAMYFCASSLTWSRTLSETQYFGPGTRLLVL.